These 27 T cell receptor beta chains were sequenced from one sample in a study of cytomegalovirus exposure and HLA in healthy donors. The PCR ran on 60 Vbeta and 13 Jbeta primers. Profiled with immunoSEQ multiplex PCR; TCRdb holds only in-frame clones, not every one. The repertoire holds just over 95,000 clones, with around four fifths as singletons. The specimen sequenced was PBMCs. The receptors originated from a woman between 40 and 50 years old in good health and CMV-seronegative.

This clone was detected only a few times. V and J are TRBV9 and TRBJ2-3; D not resolved. The V and J ends lost 4 bases and 2 bases respectively, with 17 bases between them. CDR3 length equals 16 residues. The germline gives CDR1 SGDLS, CDR2 YYNGEE. In DNA, the CDR3 is TGTGCCAGCAGCTTCCGACGAGACCTAGTCACAGATACGCAGTATTTT. This translates into CASSFRRDLVTDTQYF.

The chain is built from TRBV15 and TRBJ2-5; TRBD1 agrees at 9 bases. Trimming removed 0 bases from V and 5 bases from J; junction bases left unmatched: 4. This CDR3 region has 15 residues. CDR1 LNHNV and CDR2 YYDKDF come from the germline V gene (reference sequence). CDR3 coding DNA: TGTGCCACCAGCAGAGATCGACAGGGGGGCGAGACCCAGTACTTC. Protein product: CATSRDRQGGETQYF. Combining the CDR3 with reference TRBV15 and TRBJ2-5 gives the whole variable domain DAMVIQNPRYQVTQFGKPVTLSCSQTLNHNVMYWYQQKSSQAPKLLFHYYDKDFNNEADTPDNFQSRRPNTSFCFLDIRSPGLGDTAMYLCATSRDRQGGETQYFGPGTRLLVL.

V is TRBV5-1 and J is TRBJ1-4; D not certain. Germline V CDR1 and CDR2: SGHRS, YFSETQ. The CDR3 has 14 amino acids. Between the trimmed V and J ends, which lost 0 bases and 3 bases, there was a span of 6 bases. CDR3 nucleotide sequence: TGCGCCAGCAGCTTGGGAGAGGCTAATGAAAAACTGTTTTTT. The encoded protein is CASSLGEANEKLFF.

The V gene is TRBV9, the J gene TRBJ1-4; TRBD1 is a possible D gene (6 bases). The V end lost 3 bases, the J end lost 3 bases, and 12 bases lay between the germline ends. The germline V gene has CDR1 SGDLS and CDR2 YYNGEE. CDR3 length: 15 residues. The CDR3 is CASSAGVGSNEKLFF. The CDR3 nucleotides are TGTGCCAGCAGCGCAGGGGTGGGGTCTAATGAAAAACTGTTTTTT.

This clone has just one count. The V gene is TRBV6-1, the J gene TRBJ1-3; D perhaps matches TRBD1 (5 bases). Between the trimmed V and J ends, which lost 2 bases and 4 bases, there was a span of 15 bases. The germline gives CDR1 MNHNS, CDR2 SASEGT. This CDR3 has 16 residues. CDR3: CASSETVTRAGNTIYF. CDR3 DNA: TGTGCCAGCAGTGAAACGGTGACCAGGGCCGGAAACACCATATATTTT.

The chain is built from TRBV18 and TRBJ1-6; D is unresolved. CDR1 KGHSH and CDR2 LQKENI come from the germline V gene. The CDR3 covers 13 residues. The germline V and J ends were trimmed by 3 bases and 7 bases, with 7 bases remaining between them. The CDR3 bases are TGTGCCAGCTCACCGGACTCGAATTCACCCCTCCACTTT. It yields the protein CASSPDSNSPLHF.

The chain links TRBV7-9 to TRBJ2-7; TRBD2 aligns across 7 bases. Germline V gives CDR1 SEHNR, CDR2 FQNEAQ (reference sequence). The junction had 12 bases not matched to a gene; V was cut back by 5 bases and J by 5 bases. The CDR3 runs 15 residues. The CDR3 bases are TGTGCCAGCAGCACCTGGCTGCAGGGAGGGAACGAGCAGTACTTC. It encodes CASSTWLQGGNEQYF.

This clone showed up just a few times. The chain recombines TRBV27 with TRBJ1-1, with 9 bases that match TRBD1. The CDR3 consists of 14 residues. Germline trimming cut 9 bases from V and 4 bases from J; bases unmatched to any gene: 9. Germline loops: CDR1 MNHEY, CDR2 SMNVEV (reference sequence). The DNA for the CDR3 is TGTGCCAGTCACCGGGACAGGGATGTCACTGAAGCTTTCTTT. It codes for CASHRDRDVTEAFF.

The chain is built from TRBV7-9 and TRBJ2-3, with TRBD2 as a possible D gene (6 bases). This CDR3 is built from 13 residues. Trimming took 5 bases from V and 3 from J, leaving 9 bases between them. The germline gives CDR1 SEHNR, CDR2 FQNEAQ (reference sequence). The CDR3 DNA follows: TGTGCCAGCAGCGCGGGGACTACAGATACGCAGTATTTT. Translating gives CASSAGTTDTQYF.

The rearrangement joins TRBV4-3 to TRBJ1-2; D is possibly TRBD1 (6 bases). This CDR3 comprises 15 residues. Looked up from germline, CDR1 is LGHNA and CDR2 is YSLEER. V gave up 0 bases and J gave up 4 bases, with 12 bases separating them. CDR3 DNA sequence: TGCGCCAGCAGCCAAGATCGTACCAGGGGCTATGGCTACACCTTC. This gives the protein CASSQDRTRGYGYTF.

This clone was detected once. The chain couples TRBV6-1 to TRBJ2-7, with 7 positions matching TRBD1. The CDR3 extends over 15 amino acids. The ends lost 6 bases at V and 2 bases at J; junction bases unmatched: 10. The germline V gene encodes CDR1 MNHNS and CDR2 SASEGT. The DNA for the CDR3 is TGTGCCAGCAGGGGCCGGACAGGCCTAGCCTACGAGCAGTACTTC. Translated: CASRGRTGLAYEQYF.

V usage is TRBV27 and J usage is TRBJ1-2; D is ambiguous. This CDR3 has 13 amino acids. Trimming stripped 2 bases from V and 5 bases from J, with 9 bases between. Germline V gene lookup returns CDR1 MNHEY and CDR2 SMNVEV (reference sequence). The CDR3, as DNA: TGTGCCAGCAGTTTAGATGCGGGGTATGGCTACACCTTC. Encoded protein: CASSLDAGYGYTF.

The chain employs TRBV4-1 and TRBJ2-2, with 14 bases lining up with TRBD2. Germline values: CDR1 MGHRA, CDR2 YSYEKL. This CDR3 region has 19 residues. With 4 bases clipped from V and 2 bases from J, the junction kept 9 bases outside the gene matches. The CDR3 protein is CASSPLGTSGGDNTGELFF. In DNA, the CDR3 is TGCGCCAGCAGCCCCCTCGGGACTAGCGGGGGAGATAACACCGGGGAGCTGTTTTTT.

This sequence joins TRBV11-2 and TRBJ1-1, with D unclear. Deletions cut 5 bases from V and 1 base from J, with 14 bases between. The CDR3 runs to 15 residues. The germline V gene encodes CDR1 SGHAT and CDR2 FQNNGV. The CDR3 loop reads CASSTGGRGNTEAFF. The CDR3 DNA reads TGTGCCAGCAGCACTGGTGGTCGGGGGAACACTGAAGCTTTCTTT.

This chain uses TRBV7-3 with TRBJ2-2; D remains ambiguous. CDR3 length: 13 residues. CDR1 and CDR2 from the germline V gene are SGHTA and FQGTGA. The V end was cut by 5 bases, the J end by 3 bases, with 7 bases between. The DNA of the CDR3 is TGTGCCAGCAGCCCGAGTTACACCGGGGAGCTGTTTTTT. This sequence encodes CASSPSYTGELFF.

This chain connects TRBV19 to TRBJ1-2; tentatively, D is TRBD1 (5 bases). The CDR3 has 16 residues. The V and J ends lost 3 bases and 5 bases respectively, with 19 bases between them. Germline CDR1 reads LNHDA; CDR2 reads SQIVND (reference sequence). The CDR3 is CASSIRAGPYFYGYTF. CDR3 DNA sequence: TGTGCCAGTAGTATCAGGGCAGGTCCCTACTTTTATGGCTACACCTTC.

This clone was seen only once. The rearrangement links TRBV18 to TRBJ1-5, with TRBD1 matching over 8 bases. The trim removed 3 bases at V and 1 base at J, leaving 5 bases unmatched. The CDR3 spans 16 residues. Germline values: CDR1 KGHSH, CDR2 LQKENI. The CDR3 nucleotides read TGTGCCAGCTCACCCCAGGGGGCTGGAAGCAATCAGCCCCAGCATTTT. It codes for CASSPQGAGSNQPQHF.

V and J are TRBV7-9 and TRBJ2-7, with TRBD1 matching 9 bases. Germline V lookup: CDR1 SEHNR, CDR2 FQNEAQ (reference sequence). The CDR3 is 19 residues long. V shed 3 bases and J 3 bases; nucleotides not matched to a gene: 18. The DNA of the CDR3 is TGTGCCAGCAGCTTCCCTCCGGGACAGGGACAAGTAAGATTCTACGAGCAGTACTTC. Protein: CASSFPPGQGQVRFYEQYF.

The chain joins TRBV20-1 to TRBJ2-7; no clear D. The CDR3 runs to 11 residues. V was cut by 7 bases and J by 2 bases, with 9 bases left in between. Germline CDR1 is DFQATT and CDR2 is SNEGSKA (reference sequence). DNA for the CDR3: TGCAGTGGCGGTACCCCCTACGAGCAGTACTTC. Encoded protein: CSGGTPYEQYF.

The V call is TRBV2, the J call TRBJ1-1; TRBD1 matches at 8 bases. The trim removed 4 bases at V and 1 base at J, leaving 2 bases unmatched. Germline loops: CDR1 SNHLY, CDR2 FYNNEI. The length of the CDR3 is 14 residues. The CDR3 sequence is CASSGQGTNTEAFF. CDR3 bases: TGTGCCAGCAGTGGACAGGGGACGAACACTGAAGCTTTCTTT.

The chain couples TRBV4-1 to TRBJ2-1; 7 nucleotides agree with TRBD1. Per germline, CDR1 MGHRA and CDR2 YSYEKL. This CDR3 is 16 amino acids long. Trimming at V came to 1 base and at J to 6 bases, leaving 9 bases not matched to a gene. As DNA, the CDR3 is TGCGCCAGCAGCCAAGTGGTAGGGGGCCTAGGCAATGAGCAGTTCTTC. This gives the protein CASSQVVGGLGNEQFF.

This rearrangement joins TRBV11-2 to TRBJ2-2; D uncertain. The length of the CDR3 is 14 residues. CDR1 and CDR2 (germline): SGHAT, FQNNGV. Trimming cost V 2 bases and J 4 bases, with 8 bases left between them. DNA for the CDR3: TGTGCCAGCAGCTTATCCTCGAGCACCGGGGAGCTGTTTTTT. Protein sequence: CASSLSSSTGELFF.

This clone was seen only a few times. This sequence joins TRBV19 and TRBJ1-2, with 10 bases aligning to TRBD1. V dropped 5 bases and J dropped 5; count of bases not matched to a gene: 11. CDR3 length equals 16 residues. Germline V gene lookup returns CDR1 LNHDA and CDR2 SQIVND (reference sequence). As DNA, the CDR3 is TGTGCCAGTAGTCCCCCTGGGGACAGGGGTTATTATGGCTACACCTTC. It yields the protein CASSPPGDRGYYGYTF.

A single count supports this clone. The chain joins TRBV5-6 to TRBJ2-1; D is perhaps TRBD1 (5 bases). The germline gives CDR1 SGHDT, CDR2 YYEEEE. The CDR3 has 14 amino acids. Trimming took 2 bases from V and 3 from J, leaving 9 bases between them. This CDR3 is CASSFEDNYNEQFF. DNA for the CDR3: TGTGCCAGCAGCTTCGAGGACAACTACAATGAGCAGTTCTTC.

The rearrangement links TRBV6-5 to TRBJ2-5; 8 bases agree with TRBD1. CDR1 and CDR2 from the germline V gene are MNHEY and SVGAGI. This CDR3 has 13 amino acids. The V gene end was trimmed by 4 bases and the J gene end by 6 bases; junction bases not matched to a gene: 4. The CDR3 protein is CASSSRTGQTQYF. In DNA form, the CDR3 reads TGTGCCAGCAGTTCCCGGACAGGGCAGACCCAGTACTTC.

This clone was observed a few times. The CDR3 sequence is CASSQGTGWREAFF. CDR3 coding DNA: TGTGCCAGCAGCCAAGGTACAGGGTGGCGTGAAGCTTTCTTT. The chain couples TRBV4-2 to TRBJ1-1; a possible D gene is TRBD1 (6 bases). This CDR3 has 14 amino acids. In germline, CDR1 is LGHNA, CDR2 YNFKEQ. Deletions cut 1 base from V and 7 bases from J, with 13 bases between.

The rearrangement links TRBV29-1 to TRBJ1-3; TRBD1 aligns across 7 bases. Losses at the gene ends were 7 bases for V and 2 bases for J; bases not matched to a gene: 5. Germline lookup yields CDR1 SQVTM and CDR2 ANQGSEA. This CDR3 spans 13 amino acids. The CDR3 reads CSAAGQAGNTIYF. For the CDR3, the DNA is TGCAGCGCGGCCGGACAGGCTGGAAACACCATATATTTT.